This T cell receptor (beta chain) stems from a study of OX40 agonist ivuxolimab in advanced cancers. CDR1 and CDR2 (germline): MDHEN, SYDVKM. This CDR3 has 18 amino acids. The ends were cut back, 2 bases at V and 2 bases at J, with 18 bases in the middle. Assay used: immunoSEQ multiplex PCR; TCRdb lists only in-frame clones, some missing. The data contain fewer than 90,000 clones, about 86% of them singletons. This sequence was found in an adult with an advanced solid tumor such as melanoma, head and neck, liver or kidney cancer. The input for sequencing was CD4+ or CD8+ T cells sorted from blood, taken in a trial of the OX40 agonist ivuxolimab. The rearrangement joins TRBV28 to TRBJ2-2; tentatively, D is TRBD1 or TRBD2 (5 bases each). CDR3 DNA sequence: TGTGCCAGCAGTTTAAGAAGATTTAGTGGGACCAACACCGGGGAGCTGTTTTTT. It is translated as CASSLRRFSGTNTGELFF.